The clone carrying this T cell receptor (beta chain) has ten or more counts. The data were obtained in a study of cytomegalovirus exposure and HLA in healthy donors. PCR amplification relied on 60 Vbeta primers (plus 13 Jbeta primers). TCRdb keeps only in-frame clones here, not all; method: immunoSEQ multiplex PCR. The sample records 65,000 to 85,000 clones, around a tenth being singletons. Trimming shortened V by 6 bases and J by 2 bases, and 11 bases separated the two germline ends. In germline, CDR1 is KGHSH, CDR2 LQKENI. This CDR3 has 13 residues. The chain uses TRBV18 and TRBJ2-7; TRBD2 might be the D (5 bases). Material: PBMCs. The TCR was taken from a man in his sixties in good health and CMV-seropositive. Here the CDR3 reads CASSPTSTYEQYF. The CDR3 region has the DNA TGTGCCAGCTCGCCAACTAGTACCTACGAGCAGTACTTC.